Here is one T cell receptor (beta chain) with its context. This sample includes further DNA sequences coding for the same CDR3. The germline gives CDR1 MNHNY, CDR2 SVGAGI (reference sequence). The V and J ends lost 5 bases and 3 bases, in that order; junction bases with no gene match: 12. The CDR3 totals 17 residues. The data were taken from a study of blood T cell repertoires in COVID-19. On the study more broadly: Sites in the United States, Italy and Spain provided acute and convalescent COVID-19 samples. T cells, B-cell-depleted T cells, or PBMCs supplied cDNA or gDNA.

Original data processing: Estimation of nucleated cell counts relied on the amplification of reference gene primers. Repertoires were generated with immunoSEQ multiplex PCR, while TCRdb's copy carries only in-frame clones and drops some. V, J and clone size were drawn from that table, and D and trimming were deduced from the DNA. The sample lists more than 75,000 clones; approximately 84% were seen once. The source is a human donor in a cohort sampled during active COVID-19. The sequencing sample was made of peripheral blood. This rearrangement joins TRBV6-6 to TRBJ2-3; 9 bases map to TRBD2. CDR3 coding DNA: TGTGCCAGCAGTCGCTCGGCGGGAGGGCCAGGGACAGATACGCAGTATTTT. It yields the protein CASSRSAGGPGTDTQYF.